This is a list of T cell receptor beta chains from one sample in a study of blood T cells in healthy people across ages. TCRdb ran MiXCR on the 5' RACE reads and lists one entry per CDR3 protein. Here the sample spans 1.5 million to 2 million distinct CDR3 sequences, 25% to 30% being singletons. The sequencing input was blood. The receptors here all came from a woman aged 30 to 39 in good health. Each CDR3 is given with its conserved first and last residue. A D gene is named only where the DNA matches it firmly. Size is stated for part of the rows, as once, few or many counts, or as a class when the clone is expanded.

d_call	j_call	clone_size	v_call	cdr3_nt	cdr3_aa
TRBD2	TRBJ2-3	few	TRBV12-3/TRBV12-4	TGTGCCAGCAGGTCGGGGGGGCTATATACGCAGTATTTT	CASRSGGLYTQYF
-	TRBJ1-1	-	TRBV5-1	TGCGCCAGCAGCTTGCCGTGGGGGAGGTCTGAGGATGAAGCTTTCTTT	CASSLPWGRSEDEAFF
-	TRBJ2-7	many	TRBV6-2/TRBV6-3	TGTGCCAGCGACCCCGGGGTCGGCTACGAGCAGTACTTC	CASDPGVGYEQYF
TRBD2	TRBJ2-1	-	TRBV20-1	TGCAGTGCTAGAGGTCGGGGACTAGCGGGAAACAATGAGCAGTTCTTC	CSARGRGLAGNNEQFF
-	TRBJ2-3	-	TRBV5-1	TGCGCCAGCAGCTTGGCCCGGCACAGCACAGATACGCAGTATTTT	CASSLARHSTDTQYF
TRBD1	TRBJ2-7	-	TRBV6-5	TGTGCCAGCAGTTACAAGAATGGCAGGGGGCTGAGAGTATCCTACAATGAGCAGTACTTC	CASSYKNGRGLRVSYNEQYF
TRBD1	TRBJ1-4	few	TRBV5-5	TGTGCCAGCAGCTTCTTACAGGGGGCGGATGAAAAACTGTTTTTT	CASSFLQGADEKLFF
-	TRBJ1-1	-	TRBV18	TGTGCCAGCTCACCTCGGCGCAGCCTGAATACTGAAGCTTTCTTT	CASSPRRSLNTEAFF
-	TRBJ2-4	many	TRBV7-2	TGTGCCAGCAGTCGACAGGACGTTGGGTACATTCAGTACTTC	CASSRQDVGYIQYF
-	TRBJ2-5	-	TRBV29-1	TGCAGCGTTGTTGGACATCCCCTAAGGGAGACCCAGTACTTC	CSVVGHPLRETQYF
-	TRBJ2-5	few	TRBV5-1	TGCGCCAGCAGCTTGTCTGGGTTGAGGCGTGAGACCCAGTACTTC	CASSLSGLRRETQYF
TRBD1	TRBJ2-7	-	TRBV2	TGTGCCAGCACCTTAGACAGGGGTGAGACTCAGTACTTC	CASTLDRGETQYF
-	TRBJ2-6	-	TRBV6-4	TGTGCCAGCAGTCCGGGGGGCTGGGCCAACGTCCTGACTTTC	CASSPGGWANVLTF
TRBD2	TRBJ2-2	-	TRBV30	TGTGCCTGGAGTTTAGTCCGCTCTAGCGGGACCAAACGGAACACCGGGGAGCTGTTTTTT	CAWSLVRSSGTKRNTGELFF
-	TRBJ1-2	few	TRBV30	TGTGCCGAGGGCCGAAGGAGCTATGGCTACACCTTC	CAEGRRSYGYTF
TRBD1	TRBJ2-3	-	TRBV24-1	TGTGCCACCAGTTACCGGGACAGGGGCACAGATACGCAGTATTTT	CATSYRDRGTDTQYF
TRBD2	TRBJ2-1	few	TRBV5-1	TGCGCCAGCAGCTCAACTAGCGGTGGGGTTGAGCAGTTCTTC	CASSSTSGGVEQFF
-	TRBJ2-3	-	TRBV9	TGTGCCAGCAGCGTAAGGGGCACTAGCACAGATACGCAGTATTTT	CASSVRGTSTDTQYF
-	TRBJ1-2	few	TRBV29-1	TGCAGCGTTGAAAGTGAATATGGCTACACCTTC	CSVESEYGYTF
TRBD2	TRBJ2-3	-	TRBV6-6	TGTGCCAGCAGTTTCCCGATAGCGGGAGCCCCCACAGATACGCAGTATTTT	CASSFPIAGAPTDTQYF
-	TRBJ2-7	-	TRBV20-1	TGCAGTGCTACTGGCGAAACCTCCTACGAGCAGTACTTC	CSATGETSYEQYF
-	TRBJ2-5	-	TRBV18	TGTGCCAGCTCACCACTAGTTGTGGAGACCCAGTACTTC	CASSPLVVETQYF
-	TRBJ2-3	few	TRBV20-1	TGCAGTGCCCCCCCGGCGGGAAGCACAGATACGCAGTATTTT	CSAPPAGSTDTQYF